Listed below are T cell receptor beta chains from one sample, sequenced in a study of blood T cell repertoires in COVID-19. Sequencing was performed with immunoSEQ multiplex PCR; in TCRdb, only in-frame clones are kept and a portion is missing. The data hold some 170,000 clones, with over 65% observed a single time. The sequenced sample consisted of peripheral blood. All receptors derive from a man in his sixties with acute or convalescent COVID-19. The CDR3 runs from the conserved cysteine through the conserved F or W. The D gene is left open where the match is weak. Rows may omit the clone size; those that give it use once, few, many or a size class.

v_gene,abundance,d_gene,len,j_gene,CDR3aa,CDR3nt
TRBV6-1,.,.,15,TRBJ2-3,CASSEGVTSTDTQYF,TGTGCCAGCAGTGAAGGCGTTACTAGCACAGATACGCAGTATTTT
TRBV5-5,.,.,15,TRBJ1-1,CASSLAVGTLTEAFF,TGTGCCAGCAGCTTGGCCGTAGGGACTCTGACTGAAGCTTTCTTT
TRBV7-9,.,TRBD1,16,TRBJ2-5,CASSARTGTGRETQYF,TGTGCCAGCAGCGCCCGGACAGGGACGGGTCGTGAGACCCAGTACTTC
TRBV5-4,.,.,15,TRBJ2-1,CASSLGTTPHPEQFF,TGTGCCAGCAGCTTGGGGACTACCCCCCATCCCGAGCAGTTCTTC
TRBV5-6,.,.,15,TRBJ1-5,CASSLADRLNQPQHF,TGTGCCAGCAGCTTGGCGGACAGATTGAATCAGCCCCAGCATTTT
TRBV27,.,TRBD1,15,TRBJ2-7,CASRTYRERGLEQYF,TGTGCCAGCAGAACTTACCGGGAAAGGGGGCTCGAGCAGTACTTC
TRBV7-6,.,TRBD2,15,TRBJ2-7,CASTLGEGGTYEQYF,TGTGCCAGCACCCTTGGGGAGGGTGGCACCTACGAGCAGTACTTC
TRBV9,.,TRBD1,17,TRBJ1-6,CASSLEGQGAFNSPLHF,TGTGCCAGCAGCCTCGAGGGACAGGGGGCGTTTAATTCACCCCTCCACTTT
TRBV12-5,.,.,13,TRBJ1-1,CASGLTVNTEAFF,TGTGCTAGTGGTCTGACAGTGAACACTGAAGCTTTCTTT
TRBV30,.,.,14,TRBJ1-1,CAWKETGKNTEAFF,TGTGCCTGGAAAGAGACGGGGAAAAACACTGAAGCTTTCTTT
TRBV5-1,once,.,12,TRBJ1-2,CASSSALEGYTF,TGCGCCAGCAGCTCCGCTTTGGAGGGCTACACCTTC
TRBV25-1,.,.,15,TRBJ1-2,CASSVSGASDYGYTF,TGTGCCAGCAGTGTGTCAGGGGCCTCGGACTATGGCTACACCTTC
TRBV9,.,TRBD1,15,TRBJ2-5,CASSVAGQGWETQYF,TGTGCCAGCAGCGTAGCGGGACAGGGTTGGGAGACCCAGTACTTC
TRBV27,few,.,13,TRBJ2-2,CASSFSVSGELFF,TGTGCCAGCAGTTTTTCGGTCTCCGGGGAGCTGTTTTTT
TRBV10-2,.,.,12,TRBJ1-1,CASNPGGREAFF,TGCGCCAGCAACCCCGGGGGGCGTGAAGCTTTCTTT
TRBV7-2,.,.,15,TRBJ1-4,CASSFGAGTNEKLFF,TGTGCCAGCAGCTTTGGGGCAGGGACTAATGAAAAACTGTTTTTT
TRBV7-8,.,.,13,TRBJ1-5,CASSLTADQPQHF,TGTGCCAGCAGCTTAACTGCGGATCAGCCCCAGCATTTT
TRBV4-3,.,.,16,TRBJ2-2,CASSQEVGQPTGELFF,TGCGCCAGCAGCCAAGAAGTGGGGCAGCCTACCGGGGAGCTGTTTTTT
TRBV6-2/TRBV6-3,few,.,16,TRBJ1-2,CASSYSISRGDDGYTF,TGTGCCAGCAGTTACTCGATTAGTCGAGGAGACGATGGCTACACCTTC
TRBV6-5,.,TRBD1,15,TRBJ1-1,CASSFRTGYNTEAFF,TGTGCCAGCAGTTTCAGGACAGGGTATAACACTGAAGCTTTCTTT
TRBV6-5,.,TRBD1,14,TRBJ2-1,CASSRDRAYNEQFF,TGTGCCAGCAGCCGGGACAGGGCCTACAATGAGCAGTTCTTC
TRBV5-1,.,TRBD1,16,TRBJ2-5,CASSLGGTGFQETQYF,TGCGCCAGCAGCTTGGGAGGGACAGGCTTTCAAGAGACCCAGTACTTC
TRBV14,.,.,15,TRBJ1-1,CASSQGTPVHTEAFF,TGTGCCAGCAGCCAAGGGACACCCGTTCACACTGAAGCTTTCTTT
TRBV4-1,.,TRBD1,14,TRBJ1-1,CASSQDQGRGLAFF,TGCGCCAGCAGCCAAGATCAGGGCAGGGGGCTTGCTTTCTTT
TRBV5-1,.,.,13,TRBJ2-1,CASSWNRGNEQFF,TGCGCCAGCAGCTGGAATAGGGGTAATGAGCAGTTCTTC
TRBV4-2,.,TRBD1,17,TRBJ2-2,CASSQPTGQGSTGELFF,TGTGCCAGCAGCCAGCCCACGGGACAGGGAAGTACCGGGGAGCTGTTTTTT
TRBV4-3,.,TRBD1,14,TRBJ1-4,CASSRDRGREKLFF,TGCGCCAGCAGCCGGGACAGGGGGCGTGAAAAACTGTTTTTT
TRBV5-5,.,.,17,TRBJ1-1,CASSQFTGGSKDTEAFF,TGTGCCAGCAGCCAATTTACGGGGGGCTCTAAGGACACTGAAGCTTTCTTT
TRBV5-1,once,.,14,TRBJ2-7,CASSILRSSYEQYF,TGCGCCAGCAGCATTTTAAGGAGCTCCTACGAGCAGTACTTC
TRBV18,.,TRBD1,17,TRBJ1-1,CASSPYGTANWDTEAFF,TGTGCCAGCTCACCATACGGGACAGCGAATTGGGACACTGAAGCTTTCTTT
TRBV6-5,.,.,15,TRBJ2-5,CASSYRGGTQETQYF,TGTGCCAGCAGTTACAGGGGTGGTACCCAAGAGACCCAGTACTTC
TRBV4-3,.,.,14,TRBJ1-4,CASSQELANEKLFF,TGCGCCAGCAGCCAAGAACTCGCTAATGAAAAACTGTTTTTT
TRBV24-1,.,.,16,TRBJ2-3,CATSDPQGKEGHAQYF,TGTGCCACCAGTGATCCACAGGGGAAGGAGGGTCACGCGCAGTATTTT
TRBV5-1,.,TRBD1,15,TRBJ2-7,CASSSIQGASYEQYF,TGCGCCAGCAGCTCTATACAGGGGGCCTCCTACGAGCAGTACTTC
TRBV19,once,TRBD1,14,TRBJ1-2,CASTNGRDSYGYTF,TGTGCCAGTACGAACGGACGGGACAGCTATGGCTACACCTTC
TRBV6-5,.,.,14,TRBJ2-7,CASSPRGASYEQYF,TGTGCCAGCAGTCCCCGGGGGGCATCCTACGAGCAGTACTTC
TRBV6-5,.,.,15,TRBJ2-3,CASSYYGGAGDTQYF,TGTGCCAGCAGTTACTATGGAGGGGCAGGAGATACGCAGTATTTT
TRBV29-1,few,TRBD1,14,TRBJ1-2,CSADGQGRGYGYTF,TGCAGCGCCGACGGACAGGGGAGGGGGTATGGCTACACCTTC
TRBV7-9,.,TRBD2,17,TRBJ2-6,CASSHGTGGTGANVLTF,TGTGCCAGCAGCCATGGAACGGGGGGAACTGGGGCCAACGTCCTGACTTTC
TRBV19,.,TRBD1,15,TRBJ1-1,CASSAPGGRNTEAFF,TGTGCCAGTAGTGCCCCAGGGGGAAGGAACACTGAAGCTTTCTTT
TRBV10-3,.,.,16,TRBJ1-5,CAISESTQGLNQPQHF,TGTGCCATCAGTGAGTCGACCCAGGGGTTAAATCAGCCCCAGCATTTT
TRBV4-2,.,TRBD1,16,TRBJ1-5,CASSQSGQGNNQPQHF,TGTGCCAGCAGCCAGTCCGGACAGGGGAACAATCAGCCCCAGCATTTT
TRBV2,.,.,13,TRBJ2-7,CAGQDPRSYEQYF,TGTGCCGGCCAAGATCCGAGGTCCTACGAGCAGTACTTC
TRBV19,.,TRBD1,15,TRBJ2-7,CASSARTGLDYEQYF,TGTGCCAGTAGTGCTCGGACAGGTTTGGACTACGAGCAGTACTTC
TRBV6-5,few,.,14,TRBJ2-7,CASNVGRGSYEQYF,TGTGCCAGCAATGTAGGACGGGGCTCCTACGAGCAGTACTTC
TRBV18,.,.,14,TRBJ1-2,CASSPAQNNYGYTF,TGTGCCAGCTCACCGGCACAGAACAACTATGGCTACACCTTC
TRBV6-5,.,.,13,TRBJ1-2,CASYPRGVTGYTF,TGTGCCAGTTACCCACGGGGAGTAACTGGCTACACCTTC
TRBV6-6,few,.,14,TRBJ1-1,CASSYNGGNTEAFF,TGTGCCAGCAGTTATAACGGGGGGAACACTGAAGCTTTCTTT
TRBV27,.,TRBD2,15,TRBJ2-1,CASSLSVSGGDEQFF,TGTGCCAGCAGTTTATCCGTTAGCGGGGGAGATGAGCAGTTCTTC